Reported below is one T cell receptor (beta chain). Its antigen remains unknown. This entry comes from a study of T cells in Graves' hyperthyroidism and ophthalmopathy. General observations from the study: Separation of ophthalmopathy from stable hyperthyroidism was achieved by a 13 V-J model. It was a median about 6 months before onset that the model predicted ophthalmopathy.

The CDR3 regions of TCR beta were amplified from RNA transcripts. An initial round of RT-PCR targeting the TCR CDR3 relied on the HTBI primer set. TCRdb fed the multiplex PCR reads into MiXCR, producing one record per CDR3 protein. The table has about 360,000 distinct CDR3 sequences, roughly 12% seen once. Blood sampling occurred at first hyperthyroidism diagnosis, ahead of any ophthalmopathy symptoms. Fresh peripheral blood, around 10 ml of it, supplied the PBMCs. This TCR came from a man aged 25-45 years with Graves' hyperthyroidism that later progressed to Graves' ophthalmopathy. The sample taken for sequencing was blood.

The CDR3 protein is CASSPSRTSGRIDTQYF. The CDR3 nucleotides are TGTGCCAGCAGTCCCTCCCGGACTAGCGGACGTATAGATACGCAGTATTTT. The chain joins TRBV6-2 or TRBV6-3 to TRBJ2-3; TRBD2 matches 10 bases. The length of the CDR3 is 17 residues. V gave up 5 bases and J gave up 5 bases; unmatched junction bases: 13. Germline V CDR1 and CDR2: MNHEY, SVGEGT.